This T cell receptor (beta chain) was obtained from a study of graft-versus-host responses after intestinal transplantation. Germline-derived CDR1 and CDR2 are SGHRS and YFSETQ. This CDR3 contains 16 residues. V was clipped by 0 bases and J by 5 bases; unmatched bases: 7. To note about this clone: The antigen is undetermined.

The table came from immunoSEQ multiplex PCR; TCRdb's copy has only in-frame clones and leaves some out. The sample has about 83,000 clones; around nine tenths are singletons. The starting material was unstimulated CD4+ T cells sorted from spleen or lymph node cells, obtained before intestinal transplant. The clonotype comes from a human donor who received an intestinal transplant. This chain connects TRBV5-1 to TRBJ1-4; 7 bases are a match to TRBD1. CDR3 sequence: CASSLGPGQTNEKLFF. The CDR3 nucleotides are TGCGCCAGCAGCTTGGGACCGGGACAGACAAATGAAAAACTGTTTTTT.